The clone carrying this T cell receptor (beta chain) has a handful of counts. Its matching antigen is unknown. Each CDR3 protein is one row after TCRdb ran MiXCR on the reads. The repertoire holds around 490,000 distinct CDR3 sequences, with roughly 29% as singletons. The record originates from a study of T cell repertoires in cytomegalovirus infection. Study context: Public TCR beta signatures were indicative of both CMV infection and a matching HLA type. General study results and limits: Summed frequency of shared TCR beta families picked out CMV carriers who also had the relevant HLA. In two of eight donors, the top clonotype was HLA-C-restricted CMV-specific.

V was trimmed by 2 bases and J by 7 bases, leaving 5 bases between them. Germline assignment: CDR1 SEHNR and CDR2 FQNEAQ (reference sequence). This CDR3 has 12 residues. This clonotype was obtained from a human donor in good health (CMV status not recorded). Some clones in this sample may be carry-over from other donors' samples. V and J are TRBV7-9 and TRBJ1-4; D is ambiguous. The sequenced sample was PBMCs. The CDR3, as DNA: TGTGCCAGCAGCTTATTCAGTGAAAAACTGTTTTTT. Translated, it gives CASSLFSEKLFF.